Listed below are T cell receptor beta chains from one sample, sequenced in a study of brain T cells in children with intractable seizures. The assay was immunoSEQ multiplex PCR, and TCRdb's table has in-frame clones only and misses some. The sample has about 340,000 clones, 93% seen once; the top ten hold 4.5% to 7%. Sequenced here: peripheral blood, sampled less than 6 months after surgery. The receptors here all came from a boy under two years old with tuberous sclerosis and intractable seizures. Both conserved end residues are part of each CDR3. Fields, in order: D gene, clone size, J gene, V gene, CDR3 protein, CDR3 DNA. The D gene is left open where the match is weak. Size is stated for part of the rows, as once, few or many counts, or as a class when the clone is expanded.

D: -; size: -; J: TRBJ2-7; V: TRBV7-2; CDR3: CASSLVNLGEQYF; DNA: TGTGCCAGCAGCTTAGTAAACCTGGGCGAGCAGTACTTC
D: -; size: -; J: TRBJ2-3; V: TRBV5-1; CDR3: CASSLEFRGPDTQYF; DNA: TGCGCCAGCAGCTTGGAATTTAGGGGCCCAGATACGCAGTATTTT
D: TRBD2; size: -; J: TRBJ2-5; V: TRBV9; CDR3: CASSYSSGRALQETQYF; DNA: TGTGCCAGCAGCTATTCGAGCGGGAGGGCCCTTCAAGAGACCCAGTACTTC
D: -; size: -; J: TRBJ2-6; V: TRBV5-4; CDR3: CASSLSFVTAPGANVLTF; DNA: TGTGCCAGCAGCTTGTCCTTCGTCACGGCCCCTGGGGCCAACGTCCTGACTTTC
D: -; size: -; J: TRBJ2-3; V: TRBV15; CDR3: CATSRERTDLNTQYF; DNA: TGTGCCACCAGCAGGGAACGGACGGATTTAAATACGCAGTATTTT
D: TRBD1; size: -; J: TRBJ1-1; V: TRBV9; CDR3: CASSGTGTNTEAFF; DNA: TGTGCCAGCAGCGGGACAGGGACGAACACTGAAGCTTTCTTT
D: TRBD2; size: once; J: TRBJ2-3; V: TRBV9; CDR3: CASSGDGRGGTDTQYF; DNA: TGTGCCAGCAGCGGAGACGGGCGGGGGGGCACAGATACGCAGTATTTT
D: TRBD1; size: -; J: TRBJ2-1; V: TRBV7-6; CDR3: CASSLPGQGVDEQFF; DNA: TGTGCCAGCAGCTTGCCGGGACAGGGAGTGGATGAGCAGTTCTTC
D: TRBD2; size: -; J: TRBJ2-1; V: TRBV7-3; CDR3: CASSLTRERPYNEQFF; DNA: TGTGCCAGCAGCTTAACGCGGGAGAGACCCTACAATGAGCAGTTCTTC
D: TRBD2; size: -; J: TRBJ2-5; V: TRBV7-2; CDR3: CASSLAATSLWKTQYF; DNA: TGTGCCAGCAGCTTAGCGGCGACTAGCTTATGGAAGACCCAGTACTTC
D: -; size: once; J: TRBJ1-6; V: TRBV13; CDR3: CASSLGGSSYNSPLHF; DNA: TGTGCCAGCAGCCTCGGGGGGAGCTCCTATAATTCACCCCTCCACTTT
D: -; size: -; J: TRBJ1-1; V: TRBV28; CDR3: CASRVTGMGAFF; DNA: TGTGCCAGCAGGGTAACAGGGATGGGAGCTTTCTTT
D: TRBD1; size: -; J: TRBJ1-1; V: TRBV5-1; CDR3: CASSFPGQGARTEAFF; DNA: TGCGCCAGCAGCTTTCCGGGACAGGGGGCGAGAACTGAAGCTTTCTTT
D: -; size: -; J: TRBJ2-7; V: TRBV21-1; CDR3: CASSKTSGAYEQYF; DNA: TGTGCCAGCAGCAAAACTAGCGGGGCCTACGAGCAGTACTTC
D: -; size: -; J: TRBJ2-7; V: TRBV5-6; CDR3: CASSLRGRGGSYEQYF; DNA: TGTGCCAGCAGCTTGAGGGGGCGGGGAGGCTCCTACGAGCAGTACTTC
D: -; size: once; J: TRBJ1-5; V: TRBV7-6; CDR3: CASSLRQGRNQPQHF; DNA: TGTGCCAGCAGCTTAAGGCAGGGGAGGAATCAGCCCCAGCATTTT
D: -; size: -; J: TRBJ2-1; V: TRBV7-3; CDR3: CASRPGSFNEQFF; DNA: TGTGCCAGCAGGCCTGGGAGTTTTAATGAGCAGTTCTTC
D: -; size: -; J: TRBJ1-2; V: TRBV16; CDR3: CASSPERGGYGYTF; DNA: TGTGCCAGCAGCCCCGAGAGAGGGGGCTATGGCTACACCTTC
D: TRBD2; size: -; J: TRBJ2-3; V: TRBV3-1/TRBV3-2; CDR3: CASSQVFSGGDTQYF; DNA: TGTGCCAGCAGCCAAGTCTTTAGCGGGGGAGATACGCAGTATTTT
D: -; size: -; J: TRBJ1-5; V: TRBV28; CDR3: CASSPQGVRQPQHF; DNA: TGTGCCAGCAGTCCACAGGGAGTCCGTCAGCCCCAGCATTTT
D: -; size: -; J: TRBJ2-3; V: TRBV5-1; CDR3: CASSLAGTAITDTQYF; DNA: TGCGCCAGCAGCTTGGCCGGGACGGCCATCACAGATACGCAGTATTTT
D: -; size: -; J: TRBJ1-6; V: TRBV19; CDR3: CASSGRVWNSPLHF; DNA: TGTGCCAGTAGTGGCAGGGTATGGAATTCACCCCTCCACTTT
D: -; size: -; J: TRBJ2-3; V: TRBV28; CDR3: CASSLGQSTDTQYF; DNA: TGTGCCAGCAGTTTAGGGCAGAGCACAGATACGCAGTATTTT
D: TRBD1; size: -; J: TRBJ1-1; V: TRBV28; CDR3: CASIPDRERTEAFF; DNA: TGTGCCAGCATCCCGGACAGGGAGAGGACTGAAGCTTTCTTT
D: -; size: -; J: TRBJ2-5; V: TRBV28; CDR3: CASAASRDETQYF; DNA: TGTGCCAGCGCCGCGAGCAGGGACGAGACCCAGTACTTC
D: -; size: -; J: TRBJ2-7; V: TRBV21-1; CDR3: CATPGQGYEQYF; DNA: TGTGCCACCCCGGGACAGGGCTACGAGCAGTACTTC
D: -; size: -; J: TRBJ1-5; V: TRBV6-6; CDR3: CASSYSKQPQHF; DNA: TGTGCCAGCAGTTACTCGAAACAGCCCCAGCATTTT
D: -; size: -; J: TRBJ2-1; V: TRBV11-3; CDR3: CASSLDSVAVGYNEQFF; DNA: TGTGCCAGCAGCTTAGATTCGGTAGCGGTCGGTTACAATGAGCAGTTCTTC
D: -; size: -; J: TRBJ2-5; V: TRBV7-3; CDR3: CASSLGGTQYF; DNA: TGTGCCAGCAGCTTAGGGGGGACCCAGTACTTC
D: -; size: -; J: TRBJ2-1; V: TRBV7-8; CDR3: CASSLIVLSYNEQFF; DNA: TGTGCCAGCAGCTTAATCGTTCTCTCCTACAATGAGCAGTTCTTC
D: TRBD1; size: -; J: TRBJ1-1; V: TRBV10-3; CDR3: CAISESGQGGTEAFF; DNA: TGTGCCATCAGTGAGTCTGGACAGGGGGGCACTGAAGCTTTCTTT
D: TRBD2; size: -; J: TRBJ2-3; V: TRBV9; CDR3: CASSVGAGSTDTQYF; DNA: TGTGCCAGCAGCGTCGGAGCGGGGAGCACAGATACGCAGTATTTT
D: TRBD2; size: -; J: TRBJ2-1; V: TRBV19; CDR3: CASSSPRLASGNEQFF; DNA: TGTGCCAGTAGTAGCCCCCGACTAGCGTCGGGTAATGAGCAGTTCTTC
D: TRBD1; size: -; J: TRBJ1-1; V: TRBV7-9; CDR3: CASSSQGVGNTEAFF; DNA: TGTGCCAGCAGCTCGCAGGGGGTCGGGAACACTGAAGCTTTCTTT
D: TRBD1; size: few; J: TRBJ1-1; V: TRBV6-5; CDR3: CASSYSETGVNTEAFF; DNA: TGTGCCAGCAGTTACTCGGAGACAGGGGTGAACACTGAAGCTTTCTTT
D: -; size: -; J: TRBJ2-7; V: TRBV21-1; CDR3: CASNCNRASYEQYF; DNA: TGTGCCAGCAACTGTAACCGGGCCTCCTACGAGCAGTACTTC
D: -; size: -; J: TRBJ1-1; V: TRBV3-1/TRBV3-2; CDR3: CASSQGGPSEAFF; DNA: TGTGCCAGCAGCCAAGGCGGGCCTTCTGAAGCTTTCTTT
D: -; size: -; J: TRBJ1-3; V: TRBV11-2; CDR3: CASSLDLTHGRSSGNTIYF; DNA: TGTGCCAGCAGCTTAGATCTTACGCATGGACGGAGCTCTGGAAACACCATATATTTT
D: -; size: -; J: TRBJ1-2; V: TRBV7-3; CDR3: CASSLNGRGGYTF; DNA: TGTGCCAGCAGCTTAAACGGCAGGGGTGGCTACACCTTC
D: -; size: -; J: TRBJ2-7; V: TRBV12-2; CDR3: CASRLVSTDFYEQYF; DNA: TGTGCAAGTCGCTTAGTGTCGACAGATTTTTACGAGCAGTACTTC
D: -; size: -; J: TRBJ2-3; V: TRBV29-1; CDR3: CSVRGKQVDTQYF; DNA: TGCAGCGTGCGCGGGAAGCAAGTAGATACGCAGTATTTT
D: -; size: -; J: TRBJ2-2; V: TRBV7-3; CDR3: CASSSTLNTGELFF; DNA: TGTGCCAGCAGCTCCACCTTGAACACCGGGGAGCTGTTTTTT
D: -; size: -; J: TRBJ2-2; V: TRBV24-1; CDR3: CATSDAGFENTGELFF; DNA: TGTGCCACCAGTGATGCCGGTTTTGAGAACACCGGGGAGCTGTTTTTT
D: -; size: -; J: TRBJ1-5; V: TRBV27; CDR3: CASSLGKGSQPQHF; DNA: TGTGCCAGCAGTTTAGGAAAGGGCTCTCAGCCCCAGCATTTT
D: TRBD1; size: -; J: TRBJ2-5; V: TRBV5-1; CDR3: CASSSWKTGAQETQYF; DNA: TGCGCCAGCAGCTCCTGGAAGACAGGGGCTCAAGAGACCCAGTACTTC
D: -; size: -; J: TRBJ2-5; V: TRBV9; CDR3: CASSVAQKETQYF; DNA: TGTGCCAGCAGCGTAGCGCAGAAAGAGACCCAGTACTTC
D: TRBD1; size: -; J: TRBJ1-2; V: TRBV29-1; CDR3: CSVDPGGTGTYGYTF; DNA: TGCAGCGTTGACCCGGGTGGGACAGGGACGTATGGCTACACCTTC
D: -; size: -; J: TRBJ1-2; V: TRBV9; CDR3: CASSVGYGYTF; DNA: TGTGCCAGCAGCGTAGGTTATGGCTACACCTTC
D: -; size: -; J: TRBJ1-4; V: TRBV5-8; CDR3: CASSLGGTDDEKLFF; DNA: TGTGCCAGCAGCTTGGGGGGAACGGATGATGAAAAACTGTTTTTT
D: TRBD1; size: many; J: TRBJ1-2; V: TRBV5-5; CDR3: CASSLTGGDGYTF; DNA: TGTGCCAGCAGCTTGACAGGGGGGGATGGCTACACCTTC